Listed below are T cell receptor beta chains from one sample, sequenced in a study of cytomegalovirus exposure and HLA in healthy donors. Here immunoSEQ multiplex PCR was the method, and the copy in TCRdb shows in-frame clones only, minus some. The sample lists 60,000 to 70,000 clones; just under 80% were seen once. Material: PBMCs. Source of these receptors: a woman aged 30 to 39 in good health and CMV-seronegative. Each CDR3 is given with its conserved first and last residue. The D gene is left open where the match is weak. The size of a clone is reported for some rows only, either as once, few or many, or as a class for expanded clones.

>.|TRBV30|TRBJ2-7|.
CAWRPRPGGYEQYF
TGTGCCTGGAGACCAAGACCCGGGGGCTACGAGCAGTACTTC
>TRBD1|TRBV6-1|TRBJ2-7|.
CASSGAGTGSYEQYF
TGTGCCAGCAGTGGCGCCGGGACAGGGTCCTACGAGCAGTACTTC
>.|TRBV4-1|TRBJ1-2|.
CASSPGGPYGYTF
TGCGCCAGCAGCCCCGGCGGGCCCTATGGCTACACCTTC
>TRBD2|TRBV2|TRBJ2-3|.
CASSRGLTRGPDTQYF
TGTGCCAGCAGCCGGGGACTAACCCGTGGGCCAGATACGCAGTATTTT
>.|TRBV5-4|TRBJ2-2|few
CASRRLTGELFF
TGTGCCAGCAGGCGGCTCACCGGGGAGCTGTTTTTT
>.|TRBV12-5|TRBJ2-3|.
CASGAGTDTQYF
TGTGCTAGTGGTGCGGGCACAGATACGCAGTATTTT
>TRBD1|TRBV30|TRBJ1-2|.
CAWTGTGPNYGYTF
TGTGCCTGGACCGGGACAGGGCCTAACTATGGCTACACCTTC
>.|TRBV13|TRBJ2-2|.
CASSDQRTNTGELFF
TGTGCCAGCAGCGACCAGCGTACGAACACCGGGGAGCTGTTTTTT
>TRBD1|TRBV6-5|TRBJ1-5|.
CASSYAGGGNQPQHF
TGTGCCAGCAGTTATGCAGGGGGAGGCAATCAGCCCCAGCATTTT
>.|TRBV30|TRBJ1-1|.
CAWSQTVEAFF
TGTGCCTGGAGTCAAACAGTTGAAGCTTTCTTT
>.|TRBV30|TRBJ2-2|.
CAWGGNTGELFF
TGTGCCTGGGGCGGAAACACCGGGGAGCTGTTTTTT
>TRBD1|TRBV28|TRBJ1-5|.
CASSITTGTGFQPQHF
TGTGCCAGCAGTATAACAACCGGGACAGGGTTTCAGCCCCAGCATTTT
>.|TRBV4-1|TRBJ1-1|.
CASSQAGTEAFF
TGCGCCAGCAGCCAAGCGGGCACTGAAGCTTTCTTT
>.|TRBV28|TRBJ1-1|.
CASSPGQLNTEAFF
TGTGCCAGCAGTCCCGGACAGCTGAACACTGAAGCTTTCTTT
>.|TRBV30|TRBJ2-7|.
CAWSFRVGEQYF
TGTGCCTGGAGCTTCAGGGTTGGCGAGCAGTACTTC
>.|TRBV5-8|TRBJ1-6|once
CASSSLYPGSLTNSPLHF
TGTGCCAGCAGCTCGTTATATCCCGGGTCCTTAACCAATTCACCCCTCCACTTT
>.|TRBV27|TRBJ2-7|few
CASSFRGREAEQYF
TGTGCCAGCAGTTTTAGGGGCAGGGAGGCGGAGCAGTACTTC
>TRBD2|TRBV4-3|TRBJ2-1|few
CASSQMGRQAGEREQFF
TGCGCCAGCAGCCAGATGGGACGGCAAGCGGGAGAACGTGAGCAGTTCTTC
>.|TRBV4-2|TRBJ2-1|.
CASSPMAAGRRNEQFF
TGTGCCAGCAGCCCCATGGCGGCAGGGAGGAGGAATGAGCAGTTCTTC
>.|TRBV30|TRBJ2-2|.
CAWSLKGAGELFF
TGTGCCTGGAGCCTTAAGGGGGCCGGGGAGCTGTTTTTT
>.|TRBV20-1|TRBJ1-1|.
CSASKTEAFF
TGCAGTGCTAGTAAAACTGAAGCTTTCTTT
>.|TRBV20-1|TRBJ2-5|.
CGELAGETQYF
TGCGGGGAGCTCGCGGGAGAGACCCAGTACTTC
>.|TRBV7-9|TRBJ1-5|.
CASSLGAGDNQPQHF
TGTGCCAGCAGCTTAGGGGCAGGGGACAATCAGCCCCAGCATTTT
>.|TRBV4-2|TRBJ1-1|.
CASSHSGGHGTEAFF
TGTGCCAGCAGCCATAGCGGGGGGCACGGCACTGAAGCTTTCTTT
>TRBD2|TRBV6-5|TRBJ2-7|.
CASSPGTSLYEQYF
TGTGCCAGCAGCCCCGGGACTAGCCTTTACGAGCAGTACTTC
>TRBD2|TRBV29-1|TRBJ2-7|.
CSVEGLAGIYEQYF
TGCAGCGTTGAGGGGCTAGCGGGAATCTACGAGCAGTACTTC
>TRBD1|TRBV25-1|TRBJ2-5|few
CASSRQGREETQYF
TGTGCCAGCTCGAGACAGGGAAGGGAGGAGACCCAGTACTTC
>TRBD1|TRBV30|TRBJ1-4|.
CAWSGTDRANEKLFF
TGTGCCTGGAGTGGGACCGACAGGGCAAATGAAAAACTGTTTTTT
>.|TRBV30|TRBJ2-2|few
CAWTPGTGELFF
TGTGCCTGGACGCCAGGAACCGGGGAGCTGTTTTTT
>.|TRBV30|TRBJ2-7|.
CAWSPQDSSSYEQYF
TGTGCCTGGAGCCCACAGGATTCTAGCTCCTACGAGCAGTACTTC
>.|TRBV9|TRBJ2-3|.
CASSPAAGAGTDTQYF
TGTGCCAGCAGCCCCGCGGCCGGAGCCGGCACAGATACGCAGTATTTT
>.|TRBV11-3|TRBJ2-7|few
CASSSAPGNEQYF
TGTGCCAGCAGCTCCGCGCCAGGAAACGAGCAGTACTTC
>.|TRBV2|TRBJ1-1|.
CASRYSGEAFF
TGTGCCAGCAGATACTCCGGTGAAGCTTTCTTT
>.|TRBV30|TRBJ1-1|.
CAWSERRGNTEAFF
TGTGCCTGGAGCGAACGCAGGGGAAACACTGAAGCTTTCTTT
>.|TRBV10-2|TRBJ1-5|.
CATQGIQSNQPQHF
TGCGCCACCCAGGGGATCCAGAGCAATCAGCCCCAGCATTTT
>TRBD2|TRBV28|TRBJ2-7|.
CASCSGTSGGAFHEQYF
TGTGCCAGTTGCTCCGGGACTAGCGGGGGGGCCTTCCACGAGCAGTACTTC
>TRBD1|TRBV2|TRBJ1-2|.
CASSPRTGGPYGYTF
TGTGCCAGCAGCCCCCGGACAGGGGGACCCTATGGCTACACCTTC
>.|TRBV7-6|TRBJ2-1|.
CASSSEMSEQFF
TGTGCCAGCAGCTCGGAGATGTCTGAGCAGTTCTTC
>.|TRBV5-4|TRBJ1-2|few
CASSFRGADGYTF
TGTGCCAGCAGCTTCCGGGGGGCAGATGGCTACACCTTC
>.|TRBV6-5|TRBJ1-1|.
CASSYSKEGEAFF
TGTGCCAGCAGTTACTCGAAGGAGGGTGAAGCTTTCTTT
>TRBD1|TRBV28|TRBJ2-1|.
CASSLGTEYNEQFF
TGTGCCAGCAGTTTAGGGACAGAGTACAATGAGCAGTTCTTC
>TRBD2|TRBV7-2|TRBJ2-3|few
CASSSSSGGTDTQYF
TGTGCCAGCAGCTCATCTAGCGGGGGGACAGATACGCAGTATTTT